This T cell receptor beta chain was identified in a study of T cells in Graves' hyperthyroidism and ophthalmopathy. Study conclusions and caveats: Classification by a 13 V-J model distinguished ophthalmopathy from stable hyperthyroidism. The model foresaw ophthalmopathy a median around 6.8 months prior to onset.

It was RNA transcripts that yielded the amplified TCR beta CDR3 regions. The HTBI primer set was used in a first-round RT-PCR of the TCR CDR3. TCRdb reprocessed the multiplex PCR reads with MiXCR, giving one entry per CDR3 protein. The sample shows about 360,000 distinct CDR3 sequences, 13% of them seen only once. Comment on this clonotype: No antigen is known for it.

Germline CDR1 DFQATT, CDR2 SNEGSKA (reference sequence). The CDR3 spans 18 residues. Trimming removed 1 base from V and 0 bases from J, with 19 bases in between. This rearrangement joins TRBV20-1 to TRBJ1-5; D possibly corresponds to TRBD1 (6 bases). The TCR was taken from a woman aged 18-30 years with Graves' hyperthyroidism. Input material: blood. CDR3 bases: TGCAGTGCTAGAGGGTTAGCAGGGGCGGGGTATAGCAATCAGCCCCAGCATTTT. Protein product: CSARGLAGAGYSNQPQHF.